This TCR beta chain is drawn from a study of graft-versus-host responses after intestinal transplantation (dated by TCRdb to 2020 to 2022). Background for the entire study: Recipients received multivisceral, liver-intestinal, or isolated intestinal transplants. Every recipient was given anti-thymocyte globulin induction, followed by roughly 3 years of maintenance tacrolimus and steroids. After intestinal transplantation, graft-versus-host and host-versus-graft alloreactive T cell clones were followed in the graft, circulation and bone marrow using bulk TCR-beta CDR3 sequencing. Alloreactive clones were identified by sequencing pre-transplant mixed lymphocyte reaction products and comparing them with unstimulated pre-transplant donor and recipient T cells. The cohort enrolled 24 intestinal transplant recipients, one of whom was a retransplant, and a few patients without pretransplant specimens were excluded. Donor T cell macrochimerism was defined as a peak of at least 4% donor T cells among recipient peripheral blood mononuclear cells. Rather than being sequenced by the commercial service, samples from a few later patients were sequenced in-house on an Illumina MiSeq and processed with MiXCR.

Reading the label with the study, this specimen's time point is: cells obtained before transplantation from donor or recipient. CD3+CD4+ and CD3+CD8+ populations were FACS-sorted from unstimulated pre-transplant donor and recipient cells taken from spleen or lymph nodes. V was cut back by 6 bases and J by 2 bases, leaving a gap of 10 bases between them. Reading from cysteine to phenylalanine, the CDR3 counts 13 amino acids. Solely the CDR3 DNA is kept, with 39 bases framed from the first base. Based on the germline V gene (reference sequence), the CDR1 and CDR2 sequences are LNHDA and SQIVND. With regard to this clone: This clone's antigen is unknown. No clone much larger than this one lies a single base away; base qualities are absent.

The method was the immunoSEQ multiplex PCR assay. For most patients, genomic DNA was isolated using the Qiagen DNeasy Blood and Tissue Kit and was shipped frozen to Adaptive Biotechnologies for TCR sequencing. For most patients, high-throughput TCR-beta CDR3 sequencing of genomic DNA was performed by Adaptive Biotechnologies. As for the original processing: TCR sequencing data for roughly 20 patients were retrieved from Adaptive's ImmunoSEQ software; a few other patients were processed with MiXCR and VDJtools. To correct CD4 versus CD8 sorting errors, any sequence found in both subsets at a frequency ratio below 5:1 was removed. Because the origin of CDR3 nucleotide sequences shared between donor and recipient could not be assigned, those sequences were removed. To count as alloreactive, a clone needed at least 2-fold expansion over unstimulated cells and a minimum CFSE-low frequency of 0.002% (template counts) or 0.001% (read counts). Clones were considered mappable if detected in sequenced pre-transplant spleen, lymph node, or MLR CFSE-low populations of the donor or recipient. The cumulative frequency of alloreactive clones was calculated as a percentage of all sequences, weighted by copy number. TCRdb took this table from immuneACCESS and kept in-frame rearrangements with V and J called. Such tables lack part of the clones; where checked against another copy, unresolved V genes explain under half of the gap, and the rest is unexplained. The D gene and trimming were derived from the DNA, and the V and J assignments and clone size from that table. This sample gives roughly 89,000 clones in total; roughly nine tenths of them show up just once. 0.1% of the sample is taken by the ten largest.

The paper's findings and limits, for the study overall: Early after transplant, declines in HvG clones were associated with peak levels of circulating GvH clones. Conclusions were limited by the relatively low number and heterogeneity of intestinal transplant patients. GvH clones were detected in recipient bone marrow, and some appeared earlier in ileal mucosa or blood, consistent with an intestinal mucosal origin. High GvH to HvG T cell clonal ratios were observed in the allografts of patients with donor T cell macrochimerism.

This TCR was recovered from a human donor who received an intestinal transplant. The chain joins TRBV19 to TRBJ1-2; TRBD1 is possibly the D segment (6 matching bases). Sequencing used unstimulated CD4+ T cells sorted from spleen or lymph node cells, obtained before intestinal transplant. The CDR3 is CASSNRENYGYTF. The bases read TGTGCCAGTAGCAACAGGGAAAACTATGGCTACACCTTC. The reference TRBV19 and TRBJ1-2 proteins fill in what lies around the CDR3, so the full variable domain reads DGGITQSPKYLFRKEGQNVTLSCEQNLNHDAMYWYRQDPGQGLRLIYYSQIVNDFQKGDIAEGYSVSREKKESFPLTVTSAQKNPTAFYLCASSNRENYGYTFGSGTRLTVV.